Below are 20 T cell receptor beta chains sequenced from a single sample in a study of blood T cells in healthy people across ages. A J-beta primer mix and a sample-barcoded 5' primer were used in a second PCR of roughly 7 to 12 cycles. TCRdb ran MiXCR on the 5' RACE reads and lists one entry per CDR3 protein. The table shows 2 million or so distinct CDR3 sequences, with about 50% occurring only once. Sequencing input: blood. These TCRs come from a woman in her thirties or forties in good health.

V is TRBV20-1 and J is TRBJ2-3; the D gene is possibly TRBD2 (6 bases). The CDR3 runs to 16 residues. CDR1 and CDR2 (germline): DFQATT, SNEGSKA (reference sequence). Trimming pared 1 base from V and 1 base from J, leaving 15 bases between. CDR3: CSARASSGTRTDTQYF. CDR3 nucleotides: TGCAGTGCTAGAGCCAGTTCCGGGACTCGCACAGATACGCAGTATTTT.

The chain combines TRBV29-1 with TRBJ1-1; D is possibly TRBD1 (5 bases). CDR1 and CDR2 (germline): SQVTM, ANQGSEA. Trimming left V 4 bases short and J 2 bases short, with 14 bases between. The CDR3 spans 14 residues. The CDR3 coding sequence is TGCAGCGTTGGGGGCCGCTGGGGAAACACTGAAGCTTTCTTT. Its protein product is CSVGGRWGNTEAFF.

This rearrangement joins TRBV28 to TRBJ1-1; 7 bases are a match to TRBD1. Germline V gives CDR1 MDHEN, CDR2 SYDVKM. V dropped 4 bases and J dropped 4; count of bases not matched to a gene: 9. This CDR3 has 15 amino acids. The CDR3 nucleotides read TGTGCCAGCAGTTCCCAGGGGGGAAGAGGCACTGAAGCTTTCTTT. It encodes CASSSQGGRGTEAFF.

This clonotype was observed a handful of times. The chain recombines TRBV6-5 with TRBJ1-2, with 7 positions matching TRBD1. The CDR3 is 13 amino acids. From germline, CDR1 is MNHEY and CDR2 SVGAGI. J was trimmed by 6 bases and V by 4 bases; bases with no gene match: 5. The CDR3 spells CASSFQGGNGYTF. The CDR3 nucleotides read TGTGCCAGCAGTTTCCAGGGGGGGAATGGCTACACCTTC.

This clonotype was picked up a small number of times. The gene calls are TRBV24-1 and TRBJ2-1; 8 bases line up with TRBD2. Trimming removed 0 bases from V and 5 bases from J; junction bases left unmatched: 11. The CDR3 runs 18 residues. CDR1 and CDR2 from the germline V gene are KGHDR and SFDVKD. The CDR3 spells CATSDLAVERGTNNEQFF. The CDR3 nucleotides read TGTGCCACCAGTGATTTGGCTGTGGAGCGGGGGACGAACAATGAGCAGTTCTTC.

This chain uses TRBV10-2 with TRBJ2-3; 7 positions agree with TRBD1. Losses at the gene ends were 6 bases for V and 5 bases for J; bases not matched to a gene: 11. CDR1 and CDR2 from the germline V gene are WSHSY and SAAADI. This CDR3 spans 15 amino acids. CDR3 DNA: TGCGCCAGCAGGCGAATCAACAGGGGAAGAGATACGCAGTATTTT. As protein: CASRRINRGRDTQYF.

This clonotype was recorded a few times. V is TRBV20-1 and J is TRBJ2-5; 8 bases match TRBD2. V lost 6 bases, J lost 1 base, and 7 bases stayed unmatched. CDR1 and CDR2 from the germline V gene are DFQATT and SNEGSKA (reference sequence). The CDR3 extends over 14 amino acids. The CDR3, as DNA: TGCAGTGCCCAAACCGGGACTAGCCAAGAGACCCAGTACTTC. Its protein is CSAQTGTSQETQYF.

Ten or more counts support this clonotype. The rearrangement links TRBV7-2 to TRBJ2-7; maybe TRBD2 (5 bases). Trimming left V 6 bases short and J 3 bases short, with 9 bases between. Germline values: CDR1 SGHTA, CDR2 FQGNSA. CDR3 length: 12 residues. The CDR3 loop reads CASRMDFYEQYF. CDR3 nucleotides: TGTGCCAGCAGGATGGACTTCTACGAGCAGTACTTC.

V usage is TRBV5-6 and J usage is TRBJ2-7, with D perhaps being TRBD1 or TRBD2 (6 bases each). Germline-derived CDR1 and CDR2 are SGHDT and YYEEEE. Trimming pared 7 bases from V and 4 bases from J, leaving 15 bases between. This CDR3 has 13 amino acids. CDR3 DNA: TGTGCCAGCCGTCGTGGGGGGCAATACGAGCAGTACTTC. This codes for CASRRGGQYEQYF.

In regard to this clonotype: An end of the junction does not agree with germline; a read error may underlie this. The chain combines TRBV4-3 with TRBJ2-1, with 13 bases identical to TRBD2. The V gene's germline CDR1 is LGHNA and CDR2 YSLEER. CDR3 length: 19 residues. CDR3: CTSSQDVPELAGGDNEQFF. The CDR3 coding sequence is TGCACCAGCAGCCAAGATGTGCCAGAACTAGCGGGGGGGGACAATGAGCAGTTCTTC.

The chain is built from TRBV5-1 and TRBJ2-3; no clear D. CDR3 length equals 12 residues. Germline V gives CDR1 SGHRS, CDR2 YFSETQ. V dropped 7 bases and J dropped 0 bases, with 6 bases sitting between them. DNA for the CDR3: TGCGCCAGCGCCGGGAGCACAGATACGCAGTATTTT. It encodes CASAGSTDTQYF. The whole variable domain, remainder taken from reference TRBV5-1 and TRBJ2-3, is KAGVTQTPRYLIKTRGQQVTLSCSPISGHRSVSWYQQTPGQGLQFLFEYFSETQRNKGNFPGRFSGRQFSNSRSEMNVSTLELGDSALYLCASAGSTDTQYFGPGTRLTVL.

This clonotype was found a few times. V is TRBV20-1 and J is TRBJ2-5; TRBD2 agrees at 7 bases. The CDR3 is made up of 13 amino acids. V shed 4 bases and J 2 bases; nucleotides not matched to a gene: 4. Germline loops: CDR1 DFQATT, CDR2 SNEGSKA (reference sequence). The CDR3 spells CSAIIAGQETQYF. CDR3 bases: TGCAGTGCTATTATAGCGGGTCAAGAGACCCAGTACTTC.

This chain uses TRBV10-3 with TRBJ2-1; 10 bases line up with TRBD2. The V gene's germline CDR1 is ENHRY and CDR2 SYGVKD. This CDR3 is built from 15 residues. Trimming removed 2 bases from V and 10 bases from J; junction bases left unmatched: 8. The CDR3, as DNA: TGTGCCATCAGTGAGCAGCGGGGGGGAAATGGCGAGCAGTTCTTC. This translates into CAISEQRGGNGEQFF.

A few counts support this clonotype. The V and J genes are TRBV10-3 and TRBJ2-5; the D gene is possibly TRBD1 (6 bases). The germline gives CDR1 ENHRY, CDR2 SYGVKD. Trimming removed 6 bases from V and 1 base from J, with 9 bases in between. This CDR3 has 13 residues. CDR3 sequence (DNA): TGTGCCATCAGCGGGACATCCCAAGAGACCCAGTACTTC. This gives the protein CAISGTSQETQYF.

Regarding this clonotype: Compared with germline, one end of the junction differs, possibly owing to a read error. The chain combines TRBV4-3 with TRBJ1-4; D unresolved. The CDR3 is 15 amino acids. Germline CDR1 LGHNA, CDR2 YSLEER. The CDR3 reads CASSQDWLTNEKLFF. In DNA, the CDR3 is TGCGCCAGCAGCCAAGATTGGCTGACTAATGAGAAACTGTTTTTT.

In its sample, this clonotype was seen a few times. The chain carries TRBV6-1 and TRBJ2-7, with 8 bases aligning to TRBD1. Germline V gene sequence: CDR1 MNHNS, CDR2 SASEGT. CDR3 length equals 15 residues. J gave up 0 bases and V 6 bases, and 7 bases lay outside the gene matches. CDR3 amino acids: CASRTGQGSSYEQYF. CDR3 bases: TGTGCCAGCAGGACCGGACAGGGCAGCTCCTACGAGCAGTACTTC.

On this clonotype itself: The junction shows a germline mismatch at one end, possibly a read error. CDR3 sequence: CTISDPGTFSSYEQYF. CDR3 coding DNA: TGTACCATCAGTGACCCCGGGACATTCAGCTCCTACGAGCAGTACTTC. This chain joins TRBV10-3 and TRBJ2-7; D might be TRBD1 (6 bases). Germline values: CDR1 ENHRY, CDR2 SYGVKD. CDR3 size: 16 residues.

The CDR3 DNA sequence: TGTGCCATCAGTGAGTCGGAATGGCGGATGAACACCGGGGAGCTGTTTTTT. Amino acid sequence: CAISESEWRMNTGELFF. V is TRBV10-3 and J is TRBJ2-2; D uncertain. Per germline, CDR1 ENHRY and CDR2 SYGVKD. Trimming took 0 bases from V and 1 from J, leaving 12 bases between them. CDR3 length: 17 residues.

The chain links TRBV4-1 to TRBJ2-1; D is possibly TRBD2 (5 bases). V lost 1 base and J lost 4, with 11 bases in between. This CDR3 region has 15 residues. Germline CDR1 reads MGHRA; CDR2 reads YSYEKL. CDR3 sequence reads: CASSQAKRGYNEQFF. The CDR3 nucleotides are TGCGCCAGCAGCCAAGCTAAACGGGGTTACAATGAGCAGTTCTTC.

CDR3 nucleotide sequence: TGTGCCAGCAGCCCCAAAGGGTCGCGGGGATCTGAAGAGACCCAGTACTTC. This gives the protein CASSPKGSRGSEETQYF. V usage is TRBV11-2 and J usage is TRBJ2-5; D may be TRBD2 (6 bases). V dropped 5 bases and J dropped 3 bases, with 22 bases sitting between them. The germline V gene encodes CDR1 SGHAT and CDR2 FQNNGV. The CDR3 extends over 17 amino acids.